These 22 T cell receptor beta chains came from one sample sequenced in a study of shared clonotypes between healthy human individuals (dated by TCRdb to about 2020). The library was produced with the immunoSEQ multiplex PCR assay. TCRdb carries this immuneACCESS record with in-frame sequences only. Its versions omit some clonotypes, under half of them owing to an unresolved V gene in the studies checked, with the rest unexplained. The sample data list 2,500,000 or so clones, and approximately 93% of these were observed just once. Together, the top ten hold 0.36% of the sample. Sequencing was done on a sample of naive CD4+ T cells from PBMCs. Read against the paper, the sample's cell subset or site label means: CD45RA+ positively selected. Receptors were obtained from a man aged 18 to 30 in good health. Some clones in this sample may be carry-over from other donors' samples.

This chain uses TRBV6-1 with TRBJ1-1; D possibly corresponds to TRBD1 (6 bases). The length of the CDR3 is 14 residues. Germline V CDR1 and CDR2: MNHNS, SASEGT. The V end lost 6 bases, the J end lost 7 bases, and 18 bases lay between the germline ends. The CDR3 sequence: CASRQTRGLIEAFF. Written as DNA, the CDR3 is TGTGCCAGCAGACAAACCAGGGGTTTAATTGAAGCTTTCTTT.

V gene TRBV7-2 combines with J gene TRBJ2-7; 8 nucleotides align to TRBD2. Germline V gene data show CDR1 as SGHTA and CDR2 as FQGNSA. Unmatched junction bases numbered 3, after V lost 3 bases and J lost 8 bases. The CDR3 is 12 amino acids. CDR3 in DNA: TGTGCCAGCAGCTTGGGACTAGGACAGCAGTACTTC. It codes for CASSLGLGQQYF.

The chain links TRBV7-3 to TRBJ1-4; the D gene is possibly TRBD1 (6 bases). The CDR3 extends over 14 amino acids. Trimming cost V 10 bases and J 1 base, with 13 bases left between them. Per the germline V gene, CDR1 is SGHTA and CDR2 is FQGTGA. The CDR3: CANRGGKTNEKLFF. The CDR3 nucleotides are TGTGCCAACCGAGGGGGGAAAACTAATGAAAAACTGTTTTTT.

This chain uses TRBV4-2 with TRBJ2-6; the D gene is possibly TRBD1 (6 bases). Germline-derived CDR1 and CDR2 are LGHNA and YNFKEQ. Trimming took 4 bases from V and 1 from J, leaving 8 bases between them. The CDR3 runs 15 residues. The CDR3 region has the DNA TGTGCCAGCAGCCCCACAGGGTCTGGGGCCAACGTCCTGACTTTC. Its translation is CASSPTGSGANVLTF.

In the case of this clone: The same CDR3 can be traced to other DNA sequences in this sample. V is TRBV28 and J is TRBJ1-5; D not certain. The germline gives CDR1 MDHEN, CDR2 SYDVKM. With 2 bases removed from V and 1 base from J, the gap between germline ends came to 9 bases. The CDR3 sequence is 15 residues long. CDR3 residues: CASSLGGHSNQPQHF. The DNA for the CDR3 is TGTGCCAGCAGTTTAGGCGGTCACAGCAATCAGCCCCAGCATTTT.

The rearrangement joins TRBV9 to TRBJ2-7; a possible D gene is TRBD2 (7 bases). Germline V CDR1 and CDR2: SGDLS, YYNGEE. V was pared by 3 bases and J by 0 bases, with 16 bases between. The length of the CDR3 is 16 residues. The CDR3 spells CASSGGGLADSYEQYF. The CDR3 nucleotides are TGTGCCAGCAGCGGAGGGGGGCTAGCGGACTCCTACGAGCAGTACTTC.

The chain uses TRBV5-1 and TRBJ2-1, with 10 bases lining up with TRBD2. Germline CDR1 is SGHRS and CDR2 is YFSETQ. This CDR3 is 21 amino acids long. Trimming cost V 0 bases and J 5 bases; bases outside gene matches: 20. In DNA, the CDR3 is TGCGCCAGCAGCTTGGTGCCAGGGGGAAGCGGGAGGGCCGCTTCTGACAATGAGCAGTTCTTC. Its protein is CASSLVPGGSGRAASDNEQFF.

The rearrangement joins TRBV5-1 to TRBJ1-2, with D perhaps TRBD1 (6 bases). The germline V gene encodes CDR1 SGHRS and CDR2 YFSETQ. V lost 4 bases and J lost 7, with 20 bases in between. The CDR3 extends over 15 amino acids. CDR3 loop: CASSDGQMRGGGYTF. CDR3 nucleotides: TGCGCCAGCAGCGACGGACAGATGCGGGGTGGTGGCTACACCTTC.

This clone was recorded once. The chain has TRBV10-3 and TRBJ2-7; 7 nucleotides align to TRBD1. Trimming cost V 5 bases and J 5 bases; bases outside gene matches: 0. Germline lookup yields CDR1 ENHRY and CDR2 SYGVKD. The CDR3 sequence is 11 residues long. CDR3 nucleotide sequence: TGTGCCATCAGTCAGGGGGACGAGCAGTACTTC. As protein: CAISQGDEQYF.

The V gene is TRBV7-9, the J gene TRBJ2-2; tentatively, D is TRBD2 (6 bases). The CDR3 spans 17 residues. CDR1 SEHNR and CDR2 FQNEAQ come from the germline V gene (reference sequence). V dropped 1 base and J dropped 4 bases, with 16 bases sitting between them. The CDR3 nucleotides read TGTGCCAGCAGCTTAGAATTGGTAGCGGAGCGCACCGGGGAGCTGTTTTTT. This sequence encodes CASSLELVAERTGELFF.

This chain links TRBV9 with TRBJ2-3; TRBD2 matches at 8 bases. V trimming: 3 bases; J trimming: 3 bases; junction bases outside the gene matches: 6. Germline V gives CDR1 SGDLS, CDR2 YYNGEE. The CDR3 runs to 15 residues. In DNA form, the CDR3 reads TGTGCCAGCAGCGCCACCGGGAGGGCGACAGATACGCAGTATTTT. Amino acid sequence: CASSATGRATDTQYF. Using reference TRBV9 and TRBJ2-3 for the parts outside the CDR3, the full variable domain is DSGVTQTPKHLITATGQRVTLRCSPRSGDLSVYWYQQSLDQGLQFLIQYYNGEERAKGNILERFSAQQFPDLHSELNLSSLELGDSALYFCASSATGRATDTQYFGPGTRLTVL.

With respect to this clone: Within the sample, other DNA sequences also encode this same CDR3. The chain links TRBV19 to TRBJ2-1; 7 positions match TRBD2. V shed 4 bases and J 4 bases; nucleotides not matched to a gene: 4. The CDR3 is 14 residues long. Germline V gene lookup returns CDR1 LNHDA and CDR2 SQIVND (reference sequence). The CDR3 sequence: CASSRGGPYNEQFF. CDR3 nucleotides: TGTGCCAGTAGTAGGGGGGGTCCGTACAATGAGCAGTTCTTC. The variable domain in full, with the rest retrieved from reference TRBV19 and TRBJ2-1, is DGGITQSPKYLFRKEGQNVTLSCEQNLNHDAMYWYRQDPGQGLRLIYYSQIVNDFQKGDIAEGYSVSREKKESFPLTVTSAQKNPTAFYLCASSRGGPYNEQFFGPGTRLTVL.

Only a few counts were recorded for this clone. The rearrangement joins TRBV29-1 to TRBJ1-3, with D unresolved. V lost 6 bases, J lost 1 base, and 7 bases lay in between. This CDR3 has 12 residues. CDR1 and CDR2 (germline): SQVTM, ANQGSEA. CDR3: CSVVASGNTIYF. The DNA for the CDR3 is TGCAGCGTCGTCGCATCTGGAAACACCATATATTTT.

J is TRBJ1-2 and V is TRBV30; no reliable D call. Looked up from germline, CDR1 is GTSNPN and CDR2 is SVGIG (reference sequence). V was pared by 0 bases and J by 8 bases, with 19 bases between. This CDR3 region has 15 residues. CDR3 coding DNA: TGTGCCTGGAGTGTCAGTAGTGTCTCGGTGGACGGCTACACCTTC. Translated: CAWSVSSVSVDGYTF.

The chain employs TRBV6-5 and TRBJ2-7, with D tentatively TRBD2 (6 bases). The CDR3 has 14 amino acids. CDR1 and CDR2 (germline): MNHEY, SVGAGI. V was cut by 2 bases and J by 6 bases, with 14 bases left in between. The CDR3 DNA is TGTGCCAGCAGTTACGCGGGGACTGTGGGCGAGCAGTACTTC. It specifies CASSYAGTVGEQYF.

This clone was found once. V usage is TRBV7-6 and J usage is TRBJ2-1; 9 positions agree with TRBD1. The J segment lost 12 bases and the V segment lost 5 bases, leaving 5 bases of the junction unmatched. The CDR3 runs to 12 residues. Germline CDR1 and CDR2: SGHVS and FNYEAQ. CDR3 bases: TGTGCCAGCAGCGTCGGACAGGGGATGCAGTTCTTC. Its protein is CASSVGQGMQFF.

This rearrangement joins TRBV7-9 to TRBJ2-1; a weak D match, TRBD2 (7 bases). Germline-derived CDR1 and CDR2 are SEHNR and FQNEAQ (reference sequence). Trimming stripped 1 base from V and 4 bases from J, with 11 bases between. The CDR3 extends over 15 amino acids. The CDR3 sequence: CASSLGGGGYNEQFF. The CDR3 DNA reads as TGTGCCAGCAGCTTAGGAGGGGGAGGGTACAATGAGCAGTTCTTC.

This chain connects TRBV7-9 to TRBJ2-2; D call uncertain. CDR1 SEHNR and CDR2 FQNEAQ come from the germline V gene (reference sequence). V was clipped by 5 bases and J by 10 bases, with 5 bases between them. This CDR3 spans 10 amino acids. In nucleotides, the CDR3 is TGTGCCAGCAGCACCCAGGAGCTGTTTTTT. It translates to CASSTQELFF.

The sample holds one count of this clone. This chain joins TRBV5-4 and TRBJ1-2; 7 bases are a match to TRBD1. The germline gives CDR1 SGHNT, CDR2 YYREEE (reference sequence). Trimming cost V 1 base and J 12 bases; bases outside gene matches: 6. The CDR3 extends over 12 amino acids. The DNA for the CDR3 is TGTGCCAGCAGCTTGAGGGACAGCAAAAACACCTTC. Its translation: CASSLRDSKNTF.

This chain uses TRBV21-1 with TRBJ2-1; the table's D call of TRBD2 was not tested on the DNA. TRBV21-1 is shown as a pseudogene. The CDR3 length is 19 residues. The CDR3 DNA sequence: TGTGCCAGCAGCAAAGAAGCTGGGAGGCCTCCGAGCTCCTACAATGAGCAGTTCTTC. Protein product: CASSKEAGRPPSSYNEQFF.

The CDR3 loop reads CASRSAGVMETQYF. In DNA, the CDR3 is TGCGCCAGCAGATCTGCAGGGGTGATGGAGACCCAGTACTTC. The J gene is TRBJ2-5, the V gene TRBV5-1, with D perhaps TRBD1 (6 bases). The germline V gene has CDR1 SGHRS and CDR2 YFSETQ. This CDR3 is 14 amino acids long. The V gene lost 5 bases and the J gene lost 5 bases, with 16 bases spanning the gap.

This clone was recorded only once. The chain combines TRBV7-8 with TRBJ2-7; D not certain. The CDR3 has 14 residues. Trimming stripped 2 bases from V and 3 bases from J, with 11 bases between. Per the germline V gene, CDR1 is SGHVS and CDR2 is FQNEAQ. This chain's CDR3 is CASSLRTQSYEQYF. The CDR3 DNA follows: TGTGCCAGCAGCTTACGAACCCAAAGCTACGAGCAGTACTTC.